Ten or more counts support the clone carrying this T cell receptor beta chain. Its antigen is as yet unknown. An approximately 10 ml volume of fresh peripheral blood provided the PBMCs. Trimming took 10 bases from V and 5 from J, leaving 20 bases between them. This CDR3 is built from 14 residues. From RNA transcripts, TCR beta CDR3 regions were amplified. The TCR CDR3 was amplified in a first-round RT-PCR using the HTBI primer set. TCRdb used MiXCR to reprocess the multiplex PCR reads, holding one entry per CDR3 protein. The sample consists of 490,000 or so distinct CDR3 sequences, 20% to 25% of them appearing once. This record belongs to a study of T cells in Graves' hyperthyroidism and ophthalmopathy. Study-wide context: Upon initial diagnosis and before any treatment, peripheral blood was collected.

Study observations and caveats: In the blood, most expanded thyroid clonotypes above 0.001 appeared as well. Ophthalmopathy was distinguished from stable hyperthyroidism by 13 V-J signatures.

The clonotype was recovered from a woman aged 70-85 years with Graves' ophthalmopathy. The specimen sequenced was blood. V usage is TRBV12-3 or TRBV12-4 and J usage is TRBJ1-1, with a possible D match to TRBD1 (6 bases). CDR3: CATTWGGARTEAFF. The CDR3 DNA follows: TGTGCCACCACATGGGGGGGGGCGCGGACTGAAGCTTTCTTT.